This section outlines one TCR beta chain sequence together with its context. Trimming took 0 bases from V and 5 from J, leaving 8 bases between them. Looked up from germline, CDR1 is SGHKS and CDR2 is YYEKEE (reference sequence). The CDR3 covers 14 residues. This record comes from a study of control samples from healthy donors and cancer patients. Sequenced by immunoSEQ multiplex PCR; TCRdb stores in-frame clones only, minus some. Here the sample spans 100,000 to 150,000 clones, about 90% being singletons. This sequence was found in a woman in her fifties or sixties in good health. The genes are TRBV5-5 and TRBJ1-4; unclear D gene. Input material: blood. CDR3 region: CASSLEPGNEKLFF. The CDR3 DNA is TGTGCCAGCAGCTTGGAGCCGGGCAATGAAAAACTGTTTTTT.